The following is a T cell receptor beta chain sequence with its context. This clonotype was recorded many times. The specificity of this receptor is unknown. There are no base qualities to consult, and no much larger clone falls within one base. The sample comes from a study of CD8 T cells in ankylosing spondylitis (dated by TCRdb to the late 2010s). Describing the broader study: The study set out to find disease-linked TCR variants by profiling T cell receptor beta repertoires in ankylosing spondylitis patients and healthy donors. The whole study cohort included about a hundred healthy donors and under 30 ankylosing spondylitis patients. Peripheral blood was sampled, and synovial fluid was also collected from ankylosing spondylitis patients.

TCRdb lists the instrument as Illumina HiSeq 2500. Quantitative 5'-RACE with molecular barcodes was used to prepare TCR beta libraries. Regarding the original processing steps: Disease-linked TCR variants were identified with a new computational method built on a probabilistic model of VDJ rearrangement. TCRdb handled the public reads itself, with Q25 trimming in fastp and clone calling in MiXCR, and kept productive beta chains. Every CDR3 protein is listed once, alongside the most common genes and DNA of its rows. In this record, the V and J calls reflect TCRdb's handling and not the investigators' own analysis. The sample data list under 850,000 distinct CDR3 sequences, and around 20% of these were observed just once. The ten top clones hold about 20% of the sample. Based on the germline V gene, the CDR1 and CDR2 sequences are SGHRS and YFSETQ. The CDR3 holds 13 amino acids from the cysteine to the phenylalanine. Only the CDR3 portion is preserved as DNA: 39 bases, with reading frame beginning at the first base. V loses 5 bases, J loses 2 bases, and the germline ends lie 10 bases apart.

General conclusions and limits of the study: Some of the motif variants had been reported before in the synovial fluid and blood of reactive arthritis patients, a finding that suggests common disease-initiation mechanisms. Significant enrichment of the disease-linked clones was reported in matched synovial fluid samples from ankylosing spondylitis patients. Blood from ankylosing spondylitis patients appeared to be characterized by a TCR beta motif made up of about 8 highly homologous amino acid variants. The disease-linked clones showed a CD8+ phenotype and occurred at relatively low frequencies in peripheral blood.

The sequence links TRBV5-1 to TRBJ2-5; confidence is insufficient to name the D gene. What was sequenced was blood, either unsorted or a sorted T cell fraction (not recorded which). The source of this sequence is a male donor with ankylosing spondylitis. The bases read TGCGCCAGCAGACGTGCTAGACAAGAGACCCAGTACTTC. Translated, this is CASRRARQETQYF. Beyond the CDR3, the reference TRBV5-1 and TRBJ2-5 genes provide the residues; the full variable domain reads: KAGVTQTPRYLIKTRGQQVTLSCSPISGHRSVSWYQQTPGQGLQFLFEYFSETQRNKGNFPGRFSGRQFSNSRSEMNVSTLELGDSALYLCASRRARQETQYFGPGTRLLVL.